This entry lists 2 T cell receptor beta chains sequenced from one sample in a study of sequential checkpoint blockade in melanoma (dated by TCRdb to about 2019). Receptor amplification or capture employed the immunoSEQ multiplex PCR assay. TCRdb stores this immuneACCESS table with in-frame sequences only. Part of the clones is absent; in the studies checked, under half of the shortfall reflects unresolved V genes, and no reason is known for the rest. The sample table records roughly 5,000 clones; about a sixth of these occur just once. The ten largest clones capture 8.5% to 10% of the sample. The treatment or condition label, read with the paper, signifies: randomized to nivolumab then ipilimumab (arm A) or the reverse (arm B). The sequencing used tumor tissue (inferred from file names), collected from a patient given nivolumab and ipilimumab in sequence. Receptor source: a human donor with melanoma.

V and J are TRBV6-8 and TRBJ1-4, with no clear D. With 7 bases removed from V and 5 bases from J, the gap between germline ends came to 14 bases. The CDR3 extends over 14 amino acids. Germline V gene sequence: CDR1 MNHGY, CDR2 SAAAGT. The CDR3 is CASNSLGRNEKLFF. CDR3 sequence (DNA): TGTGCCAGCAATAGTTTAGGCCGGAATGAAAAACTGTTTTTT.

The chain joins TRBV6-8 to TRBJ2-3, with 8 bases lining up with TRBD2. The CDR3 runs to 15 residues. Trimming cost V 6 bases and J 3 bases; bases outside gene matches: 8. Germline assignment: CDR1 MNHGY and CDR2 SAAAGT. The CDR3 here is CASRYPGLGTDTQYF. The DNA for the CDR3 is TGTGCCAGCAGATACCCGGGACTAGGTACAGATACGCAGTATTTT.